The 18 T cell receptor beta chains listed next were all sequenced from one sample in a study of T cell repertoires in cytomegalovirus infection. TCRdb used MiXCR to reprocess the reads, holding one entry per CDR3 protein. This table holds hundreds of thousands of distinct CDR3 sequences, 20% to 25% found once. The source material was CD8+ T cells from PBMCs. Receptors originate from a human donor in good health (CMV status not recorded). Some clones in this sample may be carry-over from other donors' samples.

A few counts support this clonotype. The chain uses TRBV28 and TRBJ2-3; 7 bases align to TRBD2. J lost 5 bases, V lost 2 bases, and 13 bases had no gene match. This CDR3 is built from 17 residues. Looked up from germline, CDR1 is MDHEN and CDR2 is SYDVKM. The CDR3 protein is CASSLVIFSGGRDTQYF. The CDR3 DNA sequence: TGTGCCAGCAGTTTAGTCATCTTTTCCGGCGGGAGAGATACGCAGTATTTT.

This clonotype was observed at least ten times. The chain carries TRBV7-9 and TRBJ1-2; D call uncertain. Germline loops: CDR1 SEHNR, CDR2 FQNEAQ (reference sequence). V dropped 4 bases and J dropped 5 bases, with 8 bases sitting between them. The CDR3 consists of 12 residues. The CDR3, as DNA: TGTGCCAGCAGCTCGAAGATTTATGGCTACACCTTC. As protein: CASSSKIYGYTF.

Of note for this clonotype: A single base separates this from a much larger clone, so it may be a read error. V and J are TRBV6-2 or TRBV6-3 and TRBJ2-1; no firm D call. The germline V gene encodes CDR1 MNHEY and CDR2 SVGEGT. V lost 1 base and J lost 6, with 1 base in between. This CDR3 has 11 amino acids. The DNA of the CDR3 is TGTGCCAGCAGTTACTTCAATGAGCAGTTCTTC. Translating it yields CASSYFNEQFF.

There are many counts of this clonotype. The rearrangement uses TRBV6-5 and TRBJ1-1, with a weak D call TRBD1 (5 bases). Germline V CDR1 and CDR2: MNHEY, SVGAGI. V shed 7 bases and J shed 5 bases, with 8 bases lying between them. The CDR3 length is 11 residues. Here the CDR3 reads CASKSGTEAFF. The DNA for the CDR3 is TGTGCCAGCAAATCAGGGACTGAAGCTTTCTTT.

The CDR3, as DNA: TGCGCCAGCAGCTTCCTCATGGCGGCAAACTATGGCTACACCTTC. This translates into CASSFLMAANYGYTF. This rearrangement joins TRBV5-1 to TRBJ1-2; D not certain. The CDR3 runs 15 residues. Germline V gives CDR1 SGHRS, CDR2 YFSETQ. Trimming shortened V by 2 bases and J by 2 bases, and 13 bases separated the two germline ends.

This clonotype has a handful of counts. The rearrangement uses TRBV6-5 and TRBJ2-2; perhaps TRBD1 as D (5 bases). Germline CDR1 reads MNHEY; CDR2 reads SVGAGI. V was cut by 5 bases and J by 6 bases, with 10 bases left in between. This CDR3 has 13 amino acids. CDR3 loop: CASSAQGAGELFF. CDR3 bases: TGTGCCAGCAGTGCTCAGGGCGCCGGGGAGCTGTTTTTT.

The chain recombines TRBV4-1 with TRBJ2-1; D perhaps matches TRBD1 (5 bases). The germline V gene encodes CDR1 MGHRA and CDR2 YSYEKL. This CDR3 spans 13 amino acids. V was shortened by 3 bases and J by 7 bases, with 10 bases between the two germline ends. DNA of the CDR3: TGCGCCAGCAGCCACCCAGGGAATAATGAGCAGTTCTTC. As protein: CASSHPGNNEQFF.

The chain links TRBV7-9 to TRBJ2-7; D assignment may be TRBD1 or TRBD2 (5 bases each). Germline CDR1 SEHNR, CDR2 FQNEAQ (reference sequence). V was trimmed by 2 bases and J by 10 bases, leaving 15 bases between them. The CDR3 contains 13 residues. CDR3 in amino acids: CASSLPGTEEQYV. Here the CDR3 DNA reads TGTGCCAGCAGCTTACCCGGGACCGAGGAACAGTACGTC.

This clonotype was seen at least ten times. The genes are TRBV7-2 and TRBJ2-1, with D possibly being TRBD1 (5 bases). V lost 2 bases and J lost 2, with 13 bases in between. The CDR3 covers 16 residues. Germline CDR1 SGHTA, CDR2 FQGNSA. In DNA, the CDR3 is TGTGCCAGCAGCTTATCCCCCAGGGAAACCTACAATGAGCAGTTCTTC. Protein product: CASSLSPRETYNEQFF.

The chain carries TRBV20-1 and TRBJ2-1; TRBD1 or TRBD2 may be the D gene (5 bases each). This CDR3 has 18 amino acids. Germline V lookup: CDR1 DFQATT, CDR2 SNEGSKA (reference sequence). With 3 bases removed from V and 4 bases from J, the gap between germline ends came to 25 bases. CDR3 protein: CSASAAPGTPRIYNEQFF. As DNA, the CDR3 is TGCAGTGCTAGCGCCGCACCGGGGACCCCGAGGATTTACAATGAGCAGTTCTTC.

This chain links TRBV6-6 with TRBJ1-4, with D uncertain. Trimming took off 7 bases at V and 7 bases at J, with 16 bases between the two ends. Looked up from germline, CDR1 is MNHNY and CDR2 is SVGAGI (reference sequence). This CDR3 spans 14 amino acids. CDR3 nucleotides: TGTGCCAGCACCCTCGAGGCGTATTTTGAAAAACTGTTTTTT. Translated, it gives CASTLEAYFEKLFF.

In this sample, this clonotype turned up a few times. This chain uses TRBV15 with TRBJ2-5; D may be TRBD1 or TRBD2 (6 bases each). Trimming left V 3 bases short and J 5 bases short, with 16 bases between. The CDR3 has 15 residues. Germline V gene sequence: CDR1 LNHNV, CDR2 YYDKDF (reference sequence). CDR3 residues: CATSSSRGQGETQYF. In DNA form, the CDR3 reads TGTGCCACCAGCAGCTCTCGGGGGCAGGGGGAGACCCAGTACTTC.

J is TRBJ2-3 and V is TRBV13; 8 positions match TRBD2. The CDR3 is 20 residues long. V lost 5 bases to trimming and J lost 6 bases; unmatched junction nucleotides: 25. Germline CDR1 is PRHDT and CDR2 is FYEKMQ (reference sequence). In DNA, the CDR3 is TGTGCCAGCAGCCTGGGGACTAGTTATTCCCGATACTTTGGGTATGATACGCAGTATTTT. Encoded protein: CASSLGTSYSRYFGYDTQYF. Full variable domain (rest looked up from reference TRBV13 and TRBJ2-3): AAGVIQSPRHLIKEKRETATLKCYPIPRHDTVYWYQQGPGQDPQFLISFYEKMQSDKGSIPDRFSAQQFSDYHSELNMSSLELGDSALYFCASSLGTSYSRYFGYDTQYFGPGTRLTVL.

This clonotype was found many times. The rearrangement links TRBV7-6 to TRBJ2-1; 7 bases are a match to TRBD1. Trimming cost V 0 bases and J 5 bases; bases outside gene matches: 7. CDR3 length: 16 residues. CDR1 is SGHVS and CDR2 is FNYEAQ in the germline V gene. This chain's CDR3 is CASSLAARTGNNEQFF. The CDR3 nucleotides read TGTGCCAGCAGCTTAGCGGCTAGGACAGGTAACAATGAGCAGTTCTTC.

The genes are TRBV7-4 and TRBJ2-3; tentatively, D is TRBD2 (5 bases). The CDR3 runs to 15 residues. CDR1 is SGHVT, CDR2 SQSDAQ, per germline. V lost 2 bases and J 3 bases, leaving 12 bases between the germline ends. CDR3 coding DNA: TGTGCCAGCAGCTTAAAGAGGGAACCTACAGATACGCAGTATTTT. Protein: CASSLKREPTDTQYF.

This clonotype was seen ten or more times. The chain combines TRBV7-6 with TRBJ2-2; TRBD2 is a possible D gene (7 bases). Trimming removed 5 bases at V and 7 bases at J, with 20 bases between. The CDR3 is made up of 16 amino acids. Germline V gene sequence: CDR1 SGHVS, CDR2 FNYEAQ. The CDR3 DNA reads TGTGCCAGCAGCCCGAGGGGGGAGGGCCCGAACGGGGAGCTGTTTTTT. The encoded protein is CASSPRGEGPNGELFF. The full variable domain, rest sourced from reference TRBV7-6 and TRBJ2-2, is GAGVSQSPRYKVTKRGQDVALRCDPISGHVSLYWYRQALGQGPEFLTYFNYEAQQDKSGLPNDRFSAERPEGSISTLTIQRTEQRDSAMYRCASSPRGEGPNGELFFGEGSRLTVL.

CDR3 in DNA: TGTGCCAGCAGTTCCCCACTCGTAGAGGGGACCCCCTACAATGAGCAGTTCTTC. Protein sequence: CASSSPLVEGTPYNEQFF. This chain joins TRBV6-6 and TRBJ2-1; D could derive from TRBD1 or TRBD2 (5 bases each). Germline-derived CDR1 and CDR2 are MNHNY and SVGAGI (reference sequence). The ends were cut back, 4 bases at V and 2 bases at J, with 21 bases in the middle. The CDR3 is made up of 18 amino acids.

This clonotype was detected only a few times. The rearrangement joins TRBV4-1 to TRBJ2-1, with TRBD2 matching 13 bases. The length of the CDR3 is 18 residues. V gave up 3 bases and J gave up 8 bases; unmatched junction bases: 13. Germline CDR1 is MGHRA and CDR2 is YSYEKL. The CDR3 DNA reads TGCGCCAGCAGCCAGGCGGGCTTGACTAGCGGGGGGAAAGATGAGCAGTTCTTC. Translation: CASSQAGLTSGGKDEQFF.